The 29 T cell receptor beta chains listed next were all sequenced from one sample in a study of cytomegalovirus exposure and HLA in healthy donors (dated by TCRdb to about 2017). Libraries came from the immunoSEQ multiplex PCR assay. For the multiplex PCR, a mixture combining 60 forward primers for TCR Vbeta segments and 13 reverse primers for TCR Jbeta segments was used. The immuneACCESS repertoire file appears here via TCRdb, limited to in-frame rearrangements. These files lack a portion of the clones; in checked studies, under half of the deficit traces to unresolved V genes, and the cause of the others is not known. Counted in this sample were over 45,000 clones; 75% to 85% of them appeared once. The biggest ten clones account for about 4.3% of the sample. The sample comprised PBMCs. The origin of the receptors is a man aged 25 to 40 in good health and CMV-seronegative.

This rearrangement joins TRBV7-9 to TRBJ2-7; 11 bases agree with TRBD2. Germline assignment: CDR1 SEHNR and CDR2 FQNEAQ (reference sequence). CDR3 length: 17 residues. V lost 5 bases, J lost 2 bases, and 11 bases stayed unmatched. The chain's CDR3 is CASSTLEGLAAPYEQYF. CDR3 DNA sequence: TGTGCCAGCAGCACCTTAGAGGGACTAGCGGCCCCCTACGAGCAGTACTTC.

This chain links TRBV19 with TRBJ2-7; TRBD1 matches 7 bases. This CDR3 spans 13 amino acids. The germline CDR1 and CDR2 sequences are LNHDA and SQIVND (reference sequence). V lost 6 bases, J lost 2 bases, and 4 bases stayed unmatched. The CDR3 region is CASSRDRTYEQYF. The CDR3 region has the DNA TGTGCCAGTAGCAGGGACAGAACCTACGAGCAGTACTTC.

The chain couples TRBV12-5 to TRBJ1-2, with D possibly being TRBD1 (5 bases). The CDR3 spans 15 residues. Trimming took off 0 bases at V and 6 bases at J, with 14 bases between the two ends. Germline values: CDR1 LGHNT, CDR2 FRNRAP. For the CDR3, the DNA is TGTGCTAGTGGTTTGGTCCCTGGGACTGAAGATGGCTACACCTTC. It is translated as CASGLVPGTEDGYTF.

V is TRBV28 and J is TRBJ1-5; TRBD1 is a possible D gene (6 bases). The CDR3 totals 12 residues. Germline V CDR1 and CDR2: MDHEN, SYDVKM. V shed 5 bases and J shed 7 bases, with 9 bases lying between them. The CDR3 bases are TGTGCCAGCAGTGTGAGGGGGCAGCCCCAGCATTTT. This encodes CASSVRGQPQHF.

This sequence joins TRBV18 and TRBJ2-5, with 8 bases identical to TRBD1. The DNA matches TRBJ2-7 better at its end, which makes the J call doubtful. This CDR3 has 13 residues. Per germline, CDR1 KGHSH and CDR2 LQKENI. The CDR3 here is CASSLTGGYEQYF. The CDR3 bases are TGTGCCAGCTCACTTACAGGGGGCTACGAGCAGTACTTC.

The rearrangement joins TRBV4-1 to TRBJ1-1; possibly TRBD1 for D (6 bases). This CDR3 is 15 amino acids long. Germline V gene data show CDR1 as MGHRA and CDR2 as YSYEKL. The germline V and J ends were trimmed by 3 bases and 1 base, with 12 bases remaining between them. The chain's CDR3 is CASSHSGTKNTEAFF. The CDR3 region has the DNA TGCGCCAGCAGCCATTCCGGGACAAAGAACACTGAAGCTTTCTTT.

The chain links TRBV4-3 to TRBJ2-3, with TRBD2 matching 14 bases. Germline loops: CDR1 LGHNA, CDR2 YSLEER. This CDR3 has 17 amino acids. Trimming removed 0 bases from V and 5 bases from J; junction bases left unmatched: 4. For the CDR3, the DNA is TGCGCCAGCAGCCAAGATTGGACTAGCGGGGGGTTAGATACGCAGTATTTT. This translates into CASSQDWTSGGLDTQYF.

The chain couples TRBV10-3 to TRBJ2-3, with a weak D call TRBD2 (6 bases). This CDR3 region has 15 residues. Germline-derived CDR1 and CDR2 are ENHRY and SYGVKD. Trimming cost V 4 bases and J 4 bases, with 15 bases left between them. This CDR3 reads CAISGRAGGADTQYF. Written as DNA, the CDR3 is TGTGCCATCAGTGGTCGAGCGGGCGGGGCAGATACGCAGTATTTT.

This clone was observed a few times. The rearrangement links TRBV5-1 to TRBJ1-6; 7 nucleotides align to TRBD1. Germline V CDR1 and CDR2: SGHRS, YFSETQ. J lost 10 bases, V lost 2 bases, and 9 bases had no gene match. The CDR3 sequence is 15 residues long. This chain's CDR3 is CASSFLAGGKSPLHF. CDR3 bases: TGCGCCAGCAGCTTCTTGGCAGGGGGTAAATCACCCCTCCACTTT.

The rearrangement joins TRBV7-2 to TRBJ1-2; a weak D match, TRBD1 (5 bases). In germline, CDR1 is SGHTA, CDR2 FQGNSA. CDR3 size: 13 residues. The V end lost 5 bases, the J end lost 3 bases, and 10 bases lay between the germline ends. CDR3 protein: CASSPGQHYGYTF. DNA of the CDR3: TGTGCCAGCAGCCCAGGGCAACACTATGGCTACACCTTC.

CDR3 sequence: CAWSVETGNSPLHF. The CDR3 DNA reads TGTGCCTGGAGTGTCGAGACAGGGAATTCACCCCTCCACTTT. The V and J genes are TRBV30 and TRBJ1-6; 7 bases match TRBD1. From germline, CDR1 is GTSNPN and CDR2 SVGIG (reference sequence). V lost 0 bases and J lost 7; bases outside the gene matches: 3. The CDR3 sequence is 14 residues long.

V gene TRBV19 combines with J gene TRBJ1-2; D gene unclear. Germline V CDR1 and CDR2: LNHDA, SQIVND (reference sequence). The CDR3 is 14 residues long. With 3 bases removed from V and 4 bases from J, the gap between germline ends came to 12 bases. The CDR3 sequence is CASSMIRGGYGYTF. DNA of the CDR3: TGTGCCAGTAGTATGATTCGGGGAGGCTATGGCTACACCTTC.

This CDR3 reads CASGPDSQNTEAFF. CDR3 nucleotide sequence: TGTGCCAGCGGGCCAGACAGTCAGAACACTGAAGCTTTCTTT. The V call is TRBV7-9, the J call TRBJ1-1, with D possibly matching TRBD1 (5 bases). Germline V gene sequence: CDR1 SEHNR, CDR2 FQNEAQ (reference sequence). With 8 bases removed from V and 1 base from J, the gap between germline ends came to 14 bases. This CDR3 comprises 14 residues.

This clone was detected only once. The chain couples TRBV5-4 to TRBJ2-5; a weak D match, TRBD2 (7 bases). V lost 2 bases to trimming and J lost 2 bases, with 10 bases between them. Germline loops: CDR1 SGHNT, CDR2 YYREEE (reference sequence). This CDR3 is 14 amino acids long. CDR3 nucleotide sequence: TGTGCCAGCAGCTTAGGGAGGGGGCAAGAGACCCAGTACTTC. Translated: CASSLGRGQETQYF.

The rearrangement uses TRBV6-6 and TRBJ1-2; 8 bases fit TRBD1. With 0 bases clipped from V and 6 bases from J, the junction kept 6 bases outside the gene matches. CDR1 and CDR2 from the germline V gene are MNHNY and SVGAGI (reference sequence). This CDR3 comprises 15 residues. CDR3 residues: CASSYSQGAVDGYTF. As DNA, the CDR3 is TGTGCCAGCAGTTACTCCCAGGGGGCAGTCGATGGCTACACCTTC.

This chain uses TRBV7-8 with TRBJ2-7; 7 nucleotides match TRBD1. Trimming cost V 5 bases and J 4 bases; bases outside gene matches: 2. The length of the CDR3 is 12 residues. Germline-derived CDR1 and CDR2 are SGHVS and FQNEAQ. The CDR3 DNA follows: TGTGCCAGCAGCCGGGGACAGTACGAGCAGTACTTC. This encodes CASSRGQYEQYF.

This clone is a singleton in its sample. The rearrangement links TRBV6-6 to TRBJ2-7; D is possibly TRBD1 (6 bases). The germline CDR1 and CDR2 sequences are MNHNY and SVGAGI (reference sequence). This CDR3 contains 14 residues. Deletions cut 5 bases from V and 1 base from J, with 12 bases between. CDR3 in amino acids: CASSPPGQSYEQYF. CDR3 nucleotides: TGTGCCAGCAGTCCCCCCGGACAGTCCTACGAGCAGTACTTC.

The chain employs TRBV6-5 and TRBJ2-7; perhaps TRBD1 as D (5 bases). V lost 7 bases, J lost 2 bases, and 15 bases lay in between. Per the germline V gene, CDR1 is MNHEY and CDR2 is SVGAGI. This CDR3 comprises 14 residues. CDR3 region: CASKPTEQPYEQYF. For the CDR3, the DNA is TGTGCCAGCAAACCGACAGAACAACCCTACGAGCAGTACTTC.

This sequence joins TRBV7-9 and TRBJ1-4, with D maybe TRBD1 (6 bases). This CDR3 spans 16 amino acids. The germline V gene encodes CDR1 SEHNR and CDR2 FQNEAQ (reference sequence). Trimming left V 2 bases short and J 7 bases short, with 17 bases between. CDR3 residues: CASSLFFTGPTEKLFF. The DNA of the CDR3 is TGTGCCAGCAGCTTATTTTTCACAGGGCCTACTGAAAAACTGTTTTTT.

The J gene is TRBJ2-3, the V gene TRBV2, with a possible D match to TRBD1 (5 bases). Between the trimmed V and J ends, which lost 10 bases and 2 bases, there was a span of 16 bases. Germline CDR1 is SNHLY and CDR2 is FYNNEI. CDR3 length equals 14 residues. This CDR3 is CATALLGPTDTQYF. The CDR3 nucleotides are TGTGCCACTGCCTTATTGGGGCCCACAGATACGCAGTATTTT.

The CDR3 spells CASSSNRQGMAGANVLTF. The CDR3 nucleotides read TGTGCCAGCAGCTCCAATCGACAGGGAATGGCTGGGGCCAACGTCCTGACTTTC. The chain combines TRBV7-3 with TRBJ2-6; 7 positions match TRBD1. Trimming removed 4 bases from V and 2 bases from J; junction bases left unmatched: 11. The length of the CDR3 is 18 residues. Germline V CDR1 and CDR2: SGHTA, FQGTGA.

The chain joins TRBV5-4 to TRBJ1-2, with TRBD1 matching over 9 bases. The germline V gene has CDR1 SGHNT and CDR2 YYREEE (reference sequence). V trimming: 0 bases; J trimming: 6 bases; junction bases outside the gene matches: 12. CDR3 length equals 17 residues. For the CDR3, the DNA is TGTGCCAGCAGCTTGGCCGGGGGGACAGGGAATATACATGGCTACACCTTC. It translates to CASSLAGGTGNIHGYTF.

This chain joins TRBV4-3 and TRBJ2-7; possibly TRBD2 for D (5 bases). The germline V gene has CDR1 LGHNA and CDR2 YSLEER. Trimming took 0 bases from V and 6 from J, leaving 12 bases between them. The CDR3 is 14 residues long. The DNA for the CDR3 is TGCGCCAGCAGCCAAGATATAACTAGTCGCGAGCAGTACTTC. Translating it yields CASSQDITSREQYF.

The chain recombines TRBV10-3 with TRBJ2-1; D is perhaps TRBD2 (5 bases). This CDR3 region has 13 residues. Germline V gene data show CDR1 as ENHRY and CDR2 as SYGVKD. Trimming took 6 bases from V and 3 from J, leaving 9 bases between them. This CDR3 reads CAIRRADYNEQFF. The DNA for the CDR3 is TGTGCCATCAGGAGGGCCGACTACAATGAGCAGTTCTTC.

This clone was seen a few times. CDR3 residues: CASSEGRGGGYTF. The CDR3, as DNA: TGTGCCAGCAGTGAGGGCAGGGGAGGGGGCTACACCTTC. This sequence joins TRBV2 and TRBJ1-2, with D possibly being TRBD1 (6 bases). Germline CDR1 SNHLY, CDR2 FYNNEI. Trimming shortened V by 3 bases and J by 8 bases, and 13 bases separated the two germline ends. The CDR3 sequence is 13 residues long.

This clone has a handful of counts. The chain employs TRBV5-1 and TRBJ2-7; 8 nucleotides match TRBD2. Germline V gives CDR1 SGHRS, CDR2 YFSETQ. The trim removed 0 bases at V and 5 bases at J, leaving 4 bases unmatched. The CDR3 is made up of 14 amino acids. The CDR3 DNA sequence: TGCGCCAGCAGCTTGGTAGCGGGAAGCAACGAGCAGTACTTC. It specifies CASSLVAGSNEQYF. The variable domain in full, completed from reference TRBV5-1 and TRBJ2-7, reads KAGVTQTPRYLIKTRGQQVTLSCSPISGHRSVSWYQQTPGQGLQFLFEYFSETQRNKGNFPGRFSGRQFSNSRSEMNVSTLELGDSALYLCASSLVAGSNEQYFGPGTRLTVT.

The V call is TRBV11-3, the J call TRBJ2-1, with D perhaps TRBD2 (6 bases). Per the germline V gene, CDR1 is SGHNT and CDR2 is YENEEA. There are 12 residues in the CDR3. V lost 5 bases to trimming and J lost 13 bases, with 15 bases between them. The CDR3 is CASSGSSGGQFF. The CDR3 region has the DNA TGTGCCAGCAGCGGGAGTAGCGGAGGTCAGTTCTTC.

This clone is medium-sized by share. The CDR3 protein is CASSQTGREAFF. CDR3 sequence (DNA): TGCGCCAGCAGCCAAACGGGGAGGGAGGCTTTCTTT. The J gene is TRBJ1-1, the V gene TRBV4-3; no clear D gene. Germline assignment: CDR1 LGHNA and CDR2 YSLEER. V lost 2 bases and J lost 11, with 12 bases in between. The length of the CDR3 is 12 residues.

Worth noting for this clone: An end of the junction differs from the germline gene, which may be a read error. The DNA for the CDR3 is TGTTCCAGCAGGACAGGGAGCAATGAGCAGTTCTTC. Translated: CSSRTGSNEQFF. J is TRBJ2-1 and V is TRBV7-9; 8 bases map to TRBD1. This CDR3 has 12 amino acids. Germline values: CDR1 SEHNR, CDR2 FQNEAQ (reference sequence).